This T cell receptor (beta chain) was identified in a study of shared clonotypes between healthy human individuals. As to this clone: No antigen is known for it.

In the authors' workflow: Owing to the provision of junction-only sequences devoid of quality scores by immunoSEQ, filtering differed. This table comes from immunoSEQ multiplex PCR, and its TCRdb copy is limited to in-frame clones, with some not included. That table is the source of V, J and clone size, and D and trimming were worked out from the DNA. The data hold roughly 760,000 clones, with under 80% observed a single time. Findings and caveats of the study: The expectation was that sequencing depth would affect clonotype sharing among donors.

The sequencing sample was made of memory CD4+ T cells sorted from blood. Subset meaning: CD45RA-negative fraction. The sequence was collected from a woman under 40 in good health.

Written as DNA, the CDR3 is TGTGCCAGCAGTTTACGGATTACTCCTACCAAGGAGCAGTACTTC. Translated, it gives CASSLRITPTKEQYF. This chain joins TRBV28 and TRBJ2-7, with D uncertain. This CDR3 contains 15 residues. V lost 2 bases and J 7 bases, leaving 18 bases between the germline ends. Germline lookup yields CDR1 MDHEN and CDR2 SYDVKM.